The 29 T cell receptor beta chains in this list originate from one sample, sequenced in a study of shared clonotypes between healthy human individuals. Here immunoSEQ multiplex PCR was the method, and the copy in TCRdb shows in-frame clones only, minus some. This table holds under 1,100,000 clones, around 75% found once. The material sequenced was memory CD4+ T cells sorted from blood. Subset here: CD45RA-negative fraction. The receptors were gathered from a man between 18 and 29 years old in good health.

Ten or more counts support this clone. The chain joins TRBV14 to TRBJ2-7; TRBD1 matches at 10 bases. The junction had 4 bases not matched to a gene; V was cut back by 4 bases and J by 4 bases. The CDR3 runs to 14 residues. CDR1 and CDR2 (germline): SGHDN, FVKESK. This CDR3 reads CASSPWTGGYEQYF. The CDR3 DNA reads TGTGCCAGCAGCCCTTGGACAGGGGGATACGAGCAGTACTTC.

The rearrangement links TRBV19 to TRBJ1-5; 10 bases are a match to TRBD1. The CDR3 sequence is 14 residues long. The germline V gene has CDR1 LNHDA and CDR2 SQIVND (reference sequence). After removal of 6 bases from V and 8 bases from J, the junction contained 7 bases not matched to a gene. CDR3 DNA: TGTGCCAGTAGCACGACAGGGGGCGGGAAGCCCCAGCATTTT. This encodes CASSTTGGGKPQHF.

This clone was seen only a few times. V and J are TRBV10-2 and TRBJ1-4; 7 nucleotides align to TRBD1. Germline lookup yields CDR1 WSHSY and CDR2 SAAADI. CDR3 length: 13 amino acids. J lost 5 bases, V lost 10 bases, and 7 bases had no gene match. The CDR3 bases are TGCGCCACCTCGACAGGGCTCAATGAAAAACTGTTTTTT. It translates to CATSTGLNEKLFF.

This chain joins TRBV5-6 and TRBJ1-4, with 10 positions matching TRBD1. The CDR3 runs to 14 residues. V trimming: 4 bases; J trimming: 7 bases; junction bases outside the gene matches: 4. Germline CDR1 reads SGHDT; CDR2 reads YYEEEE. The CDR3 loop reads CASSGGDRGEKLFF. CDR3 nucleotide sequence: TGTGCCAGCAGCGGCGGGGACAGGGGTGAAAAACTGTTTTTT.

The gene calls are TRBV5-4 and TRBJ2-5; 7 bases are a match to TRBD1. Germline values: CDR1 SGHNT, CDR2 YYREEE (reference sequence). Losses at the gene ends were 0 bases for V and 1 base for J; bases not matched to a gene: 3. The CDR3 loop spans 15 amino acids. This chain's CDR3 is CASSLVGQAQETQYF. CDR3 in DNA: TGTGCCAGCAGCTTGGTAGGACAGGCCCAAGAGACCCAGTACTTC.

V usage is TRBV5-1 and J usage is TRBJ1-1; no clear D gene. V was trimmed by 7 bases and J by 3 bases, leaving 13 bases between them. The CDR3 spans 13 residues. The V gene's germline CDR1 is SGHRS and CDR2 YFSETQ. The CDR3 loop reads CASRKNEDTEAFF. The CDR3 DNA sequence: TGCGCCAGCCGAAAAAATGAAGACACTGAAGCTTTCTTT.

A remark on this clone: The junction shows a germline mismatch at one end, possibly a read error. The V gene is TRBV10-3, the J gene TRBJ1-4; D uncertain. The CDR3 has 14 residues. The germline CDR1 and CDR2 sequences are ENHRY and SYGVKD. For the CDR3, the DNA is TGTGCCATCAGTGATGGGAAGACTAATGAGAAACTGTTTTTT. Its translation: CAISDGKTNEKLFF.

The genes are TRBV5-1 and TRBJ2-3; D gene ambiguous. Germline V lookup: CDR1 SGHRS, CDR2 YFSETQ. The CDR3 loop spans 13 amino acids. The ends were cut back, 4 bases at V and 7 bases at J, with 13 bases in the middle. This CDR3 is CASSPTDRNTQYF. In nucleotides, the CDR3 is TGCGCCAGCAGCCCGACGGATCGGAATACGCAGTATTTT.

This clone has more than one count but fewer than ten. The chain employs TRBV7-9 and TRBJ1-4; D not resolved. Germline CDR1 reads SEHNR; CDR2 reads FQNEAQ (reference sequence). This CDR3 region has 15 residues. Trimming removed 1 base at V and 4 bases at J, with 10 bases between. The CDR3 nucleotides are TGTGCCAGCAGCTTAGGCGGAGCCAATAATGAAAAACTGTTTTTT. This sequence encodes CASSLGGANNEKLFF.

The V call is TRBV28, the J call TRBJ1-2; D gene uncertain. There are 12 residues in the CDR3. Germline CDR1 and CDR2: MDHEN and SYDVKM. Trimming removed 8 bases from V and 5 bases from J, with 12 bases in between. The DNA for the CDR3 is TGTGCCAGCCTCCTGCCCGGGTATGGCTACACCTTC. As protein: CASLLPGYGYTF.

This clone was counted between two and nine times. The chain joins TRBV28 to TRBJ1-2; D is uncertain. This CDR3 has 11 residues. Germline CDR1 is MDHEN and CDR2 is SYDVKM. Between the trimmed V and J ends, which lost 7 bases and 8 bases, there was a span of 11 bases. CDR3 sequence reads: CASTSSYGYTF. For the CDR3, the DNA is TGTGCCAGCACCTCCTCATACGGCTACACCTTC.

The J gene is TRBJ2-1, the V gene TRBV10-2; D is unclear. Looked up from germline, CDR1 is WSHSY and CDR2 is SAAADI. Trimming cost V 2 bases and J 2 bases, with 4 bases left between them. The CDR3 runs to 13 residues. The CDR3: CASSELAYNEQFF. Written as DNA, the CDR3 is TGCGCCAGCAGTGAGCTTGCCTACAATGAGCAGTTCTTC.

V gene TRBV5-1 combines with J gene TRBJ2-3; D might be TRBD2 (5 bases). Germline-derived CDR1 and CDR2 are SGHRS and YFSETQ. CDR3 length: 13 residues. Deletions cut 4 bases from V and 7 bases from J, with 13 bases between. CDR3 loop: CASSPSGTNTQYF. For the CDR3, the DNA is TGCGCCAGCAGCCCGTCGGGAACCAATACGCAGTATTTT.

The V call is TRBV2, the J call TRBJ1-1; D may be TRBD1 (6 bases). Trimming removed 6 bases at V and 7 bases at J, with 15 bases between. Germline CDR1 SNHLY, CDR2 FYNNEI. This CDR3 contains 13 residues. Here the CDR3 reads CASRVGEGGEAFF. Written as DNA, the CDR3 is TGTGCCAGCAGAGTGGGAGAGGGGGGTGAAGCTTTCTTT.

In regard to this clone: At one end the junction does not follow the germline gene, possibly because of a read error. The chain employs TRBV7-7 and TRBJ2-7; D is possibly TRBD1 (6 bases). This CDR3 region has 16 residues. The germline V gene encodes CDR1 SSHAT and CDR2 FNYEAQ (reference sequence). The CDR3 bases are TGTGCTAGCAGCTACCACAGGGCCCCGAAACGCTACGAGCAGTACTTC. It specifies CASSYHRAPKRYEQYF.

The J gene is TRBJ1-1, the V gene TRBV7-2; D possibly corresponds to TRBD1 (5 bases). V was clipped by 2 bases and J by 8 bases, with 12 bases between them. This CDR3 spans 13 amino acids. Germline V lookup: CDR1 SGHTA, CDR2 FQGNSA. The DNA for the CDR3 is TGTGCCAGCAGCTTATCAACGTGGGGGGAAGCTTTCTTT. Its translation: CASSLSTWGEAFF.

The J gene is TRBJ2-1, the V gene TRBV30; maybe TRBD1 (5 bases). Germline lookup yields CDR1 GTSNPN and CDR2 SVGIG (reference sequence). V gave up 3 bases and J gave up 0 bases, with 12 bases separating them. The CDR3 runs 15 residues. The CDR3, as DNA: TGTGCCTGGAGAAGGGGCTCTAGCTCCTACAATGAGCAGTTCTTC. This gives the protein CAWRRGSSSYNEQFF.

This chain connects TRBV9 to TRBJ2-7; 9 bases fit TRBD2. Trimming cost V 3 bases and J 6 bases; bases outside gene matches: 7. The CDR3 runs to 14 residues. Per the germline V gene, CDR1 is SGDLS and CDR2 is YYNGEE. The CDR3 sequence is CASSASSGAGEQYF. The CDR3 DNA sequence: TGTGCCAGCAGCGCGTCTAGCGGGGCTGGCGAGCAGTACTTC.

The genes are TRBV6-6 and TRBJ1-5; 7 bases line up with TRBD1. The trim removed 2 bases at V and 4 bases at J, leaving 5 bases unmatched. This CDR3 comprises 15 residues. The germline V gene has CDR1 MNHNY and CDR2 SVGAGI (reference sequence). The CDR3 sequence: CASSYGGQINQPQHF. Here the CDR3 DNA reads TGTGCCAGCAGTTACGGGGGACAGATTAATCAGCCCCAGCATTTT.

The chain couples TRBV15 to TRBJ2-2, with 10 bases that match TRBD1. V lost 3 bases and J lost 1; bases outside the gene matches: 11. CDR1 is LNHNV, CDR2 YYDKDF, per germline (reference sequence). This CDR3 is built from 19 residues. The CDR3 nucleotides read TGTGCCACCAGCAGCCCGATCGTGGGACAGGGGCAGAACACCGGGGAGCTGTTTTTT. It yields the protein CATSSPIVGQGQNTGELFF.

This clone has just one count. The chain joins TRBV5-1 to TRBJ2-1; tentatively, D is TRBD1 (6 bases). CDR1 is SGHRS and CDR2 is YFSETQ in the germline V gene. CDR3 length: 15 amino acids. Trimming stripped 1 base from V and 8 bases from J, with 16 bases between. CDR3 coding DNA: TGCGCCAGCAGCTTGAGGGAACAGGGAGTAGATGAGCAGTTCTTC. Amino acids: CASSLREQGVDEQFF.

The chain links TRBV28 to TRBJ1-1; no definite D call. Trimming took off 6 bases at V and 9 bases at J, with 14 bases between the two ends. There are 12 residues in the CDR3. CDR1 MDHEN and CDR2 SYDVKM come from the germline V gene. The CDR3 protein is CASSLNRGQAFF. The CDR3 nucleotides are TGTGCCAGCAGCCTCAACAGAGGGCAAGCTTTCTTT.

This clone was seen ten or more times. This chain joins TRBV25-1 and TRBJ1-4; TRBD1 might be the D (5 bases). V was trimmed by 2 bases and J by 8 bases, leaving 12 bases between them. Germline CDR1 and CDR2: MGHDK and SYGVNS. This CDR3 region has 14 residues. The CDR3 DNA is TGTGCCAGCAGTGAAGGGCGGGGGGTGGAAAAACTGTTTTTT. Protein product: CASSEGRGVEKLFF.

Concerning this clone itself: The sample contains more than one DNA sequence encoding this CDR3. The rearrangement links TRBV2 to TRBJ1-2; 7 nucleotides align to TRBD1. Germline trimming cut 5 bases from V and 2 bases from J; bases unmatched to any gene: 2. The CDR3 length is 13 residues. Germline assignment: CDR1 SNHLY and CDR2 FYNNEI. The CDR3 region has the DNA TGTGCCAGCAGTCGGGACAGCAACTATGGCTACACCTTC. Its translation is CASSRDSNYGYTF. Together with reference TRBV2 and TRBJ1-2, the CDR3 gives the full variable domain: EPEVTQTPSHQVTQMGQEVILRCVPISNHLYFYWYRQILGQKVEFLVSFYNNEISEKSEIFDDQFSVERPDGSNFTLKIRSTKLEDSAMYFCASSRDSNYGYTFGSGTRLTVV.

This clone came up once. The chain carries TRBV5-1 and TRBJ2-2; TRBD1 matches 8 bases. The CDR3 covers 15 residues. Unmatched junction bases numbered 4, after V lost 2 bases and J lost 4 bases. The germline V gene has CDR1 SGHRS and CDR2 YFSETQ. In DNA form, the CDR3 reads TGCGCCAGCAGCTTAAATCAGGGGGCCACCGGGGAGCTGTTTTTT. Translating it yields CASSLNQGATGELFF. The full variable domain, in which reference TRBV5-1 and TRBJ2-2 provide the parts outside the CDR3, is KAGVTQTPRYLIKTRGQQVTLSCSPISGHRSVSWYQQTPGQGLQFLFEYFSETQRNKGNFPGRFSGRQFSNSRSEMNVSTLELGDSALYLCASSLNQGATGELFFGEGSRLTVL.

The chain recombines TRBV30 with TRBJ2-5; D uncertain. V lost 3 bases to trimming and J lost 0 bases, with 5 bases between them. This CDR3 is 12 amino acids long. Germline V CDR1 and CDR2: GTSNPN, SVGIG (reference sequence). The CDR3 DNA is TGTGCCTGGAGCAGGTACCAAGAGACCCAGTACTTC. Amino acid sequence: CAWSRYQETQYF.

V and J are TRBV5-1 and TRBJ1-6, with TRBD1 as a possible D gene (5 bases). Germline CDR1 and CDR2: SGHRS and YFSETQ. CDR3 length equals 14 residues. V was clipped by 2 bases and J by 7 bases, with 10 bases between them. The CDR3 DNA follows: TGCGCCAGCAGCTTCCTACAGGAAAATTCACCCCTCCACTTT. It yields the protein CASSFLQENSPLHF.

V and J are TRBV5-4 and TRBJ1-6; tentatively, D is TRBD1 (5 bases). The CDR3 spans 15 residues. Germline CDR1 and CDR2: SGHNT and YYREEE (reference sequence). V was shortened by 3 bases and J by 2 bases, with 9 bases between the two germline ends. The CDR3 coding sequence is TGTGCCAGCAGCTCGGGGGGAACCTATAATTCACCCCTCCACTTT. Translating gives CASSSGGTYNSPLHF.

The rearrangement joins TRBV11-3 to TRBJ2-1; 9 nucleotides align to TRBD2. The germline V gene encodes CDR1 SGHNT and CDR2 YENEEA. This CDR3 has 15 amino acids. V gave up 0 bases and J gave up 4 bases; unmatched junction bases: 1. The CDR3 sequence: CASSLETSGYNEQFF. CDR3 bases: TGTGCCAGCAGCTTAGAAACTAGCGGGTACAATGAGCAGTTCTTC. The whole variable domain, filled in from reference TRBV11-3 and TRBJ2-1, reads EAGVVQSPRYKIIEKKQPVAFWCNPISGHNTLYWYLQNLGQGPELLIRYENEEAVDDSQLPKDRFSAERLKGVDSTLKIQPAELGDSAVYLCASSLETSGYNEQFFGPGTRLTVL.